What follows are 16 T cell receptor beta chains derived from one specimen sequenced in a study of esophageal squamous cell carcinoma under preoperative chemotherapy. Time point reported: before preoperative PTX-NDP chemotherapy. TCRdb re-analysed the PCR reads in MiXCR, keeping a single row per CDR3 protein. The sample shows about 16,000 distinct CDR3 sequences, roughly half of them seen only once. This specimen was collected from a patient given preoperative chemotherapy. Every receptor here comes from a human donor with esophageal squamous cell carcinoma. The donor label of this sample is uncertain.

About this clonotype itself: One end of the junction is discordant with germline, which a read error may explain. DNA for the CDR3: TGTGCCAGCAGCGTGGTTCCTGGCGCCGTAGCCCAAAACATCCAGTACTTC. As protein: CASSVVPGAVAQNIQYF. The V and J genes are TRBV7-2 and TRBJ2-4; D not resolved. The CDR3 has 17 amino acids. CDR1 is SGHTA, CDR2 FQGNSA, per germline.

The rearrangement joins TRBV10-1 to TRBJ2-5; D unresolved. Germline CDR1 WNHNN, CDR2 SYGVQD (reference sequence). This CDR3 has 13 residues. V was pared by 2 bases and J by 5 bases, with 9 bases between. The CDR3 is CASSERPRETQYF. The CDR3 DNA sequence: TGCGCCAGCAGTGAGCGGCCGAGGGAGACCCAGTACTTC.

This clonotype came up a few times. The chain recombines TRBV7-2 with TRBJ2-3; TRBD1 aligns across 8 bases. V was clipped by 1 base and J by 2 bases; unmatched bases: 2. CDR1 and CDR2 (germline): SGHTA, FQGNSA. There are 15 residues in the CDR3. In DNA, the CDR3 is TGTGCCAGCAGCTTAGGGACAGGGCACACAGATACGCAGTATTTT. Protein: CASSLGTGHTDTQYF.

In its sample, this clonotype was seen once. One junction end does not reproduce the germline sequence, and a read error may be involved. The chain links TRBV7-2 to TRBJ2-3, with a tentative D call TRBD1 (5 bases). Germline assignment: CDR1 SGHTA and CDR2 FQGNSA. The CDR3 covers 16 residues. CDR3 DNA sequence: TGTGCCAGCCGCGCACCAGGGCTGTGGAGCAAAGATACGCAGTATTTC. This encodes CASRAPGLWSKDTQYF.

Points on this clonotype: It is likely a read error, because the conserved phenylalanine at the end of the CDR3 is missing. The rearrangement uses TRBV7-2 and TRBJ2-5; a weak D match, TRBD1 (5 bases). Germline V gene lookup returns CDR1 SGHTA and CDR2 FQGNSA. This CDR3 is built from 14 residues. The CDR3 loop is CASGFYWGLTSQYL. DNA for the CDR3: TGTGCCAGCGGCTTTTATTGGGGCTTAACGTCCCAGTACTTG.

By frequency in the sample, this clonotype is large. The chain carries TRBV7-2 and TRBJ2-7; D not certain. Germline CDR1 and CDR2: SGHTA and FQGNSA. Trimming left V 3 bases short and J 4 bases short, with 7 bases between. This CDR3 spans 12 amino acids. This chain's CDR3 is CASSFDTYEQYF. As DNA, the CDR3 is TGTGCCAGCAGCTTTGACACTTACGAGCAGTACTTC.

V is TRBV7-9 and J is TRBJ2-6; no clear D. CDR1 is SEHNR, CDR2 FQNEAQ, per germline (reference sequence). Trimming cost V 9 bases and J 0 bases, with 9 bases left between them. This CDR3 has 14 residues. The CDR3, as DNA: TGTGCCAGTCTATCAGACTCTGGGGCCAACGTCCTGACTTTC. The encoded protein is CASLSDSGANVLTF.

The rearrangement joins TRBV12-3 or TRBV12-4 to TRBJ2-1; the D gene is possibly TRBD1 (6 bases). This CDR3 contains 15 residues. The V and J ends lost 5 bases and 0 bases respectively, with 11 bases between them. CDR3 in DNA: TGTGCCAGCAGTAACAGGGAAAGCTCCTACAATGAGCAGTTCTTC. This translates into CASSNRESSYNEQFF.

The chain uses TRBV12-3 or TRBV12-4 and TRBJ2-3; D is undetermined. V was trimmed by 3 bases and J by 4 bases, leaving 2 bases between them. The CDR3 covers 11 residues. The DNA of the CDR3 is TGTGCCAGCAGTTTCGCAGATACGCAGTATTTT. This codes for CASSFADTQYF.

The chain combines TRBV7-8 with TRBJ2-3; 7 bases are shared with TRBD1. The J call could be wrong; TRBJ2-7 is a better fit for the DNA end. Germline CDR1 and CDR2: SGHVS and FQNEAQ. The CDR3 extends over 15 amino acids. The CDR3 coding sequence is TGTGCCGGGGGCCGAGGGGGCGGTGAGAGAGATACGCAGTACTTC. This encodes CAGGRGGGERDTQYF.

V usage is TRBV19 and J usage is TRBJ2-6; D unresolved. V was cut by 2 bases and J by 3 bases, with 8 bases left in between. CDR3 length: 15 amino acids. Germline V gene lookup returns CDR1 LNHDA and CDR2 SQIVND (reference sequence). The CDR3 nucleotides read TGTGCCAGTAGTATAAAGCAGGTTGGGGCCAACGTCCTGACTTTC. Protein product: CASSIKQVGANVLTF.

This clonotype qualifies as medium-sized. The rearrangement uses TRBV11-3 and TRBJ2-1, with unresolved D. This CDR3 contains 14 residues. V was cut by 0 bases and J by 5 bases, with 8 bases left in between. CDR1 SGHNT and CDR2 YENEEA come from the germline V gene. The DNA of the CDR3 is TGTGCCAGCAGCTTAGATCCCTCGAACAATGAGCAGTTCTTC. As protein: CASSLDPSNNEQFF.

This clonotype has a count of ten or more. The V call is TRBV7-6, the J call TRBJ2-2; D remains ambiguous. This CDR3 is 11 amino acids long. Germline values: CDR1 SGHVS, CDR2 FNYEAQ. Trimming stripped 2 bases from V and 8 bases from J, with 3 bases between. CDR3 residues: CASSLTGELFF. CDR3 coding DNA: TGTGCCAGCAGCTTAACAGGGGAGCTGTTTTTT.

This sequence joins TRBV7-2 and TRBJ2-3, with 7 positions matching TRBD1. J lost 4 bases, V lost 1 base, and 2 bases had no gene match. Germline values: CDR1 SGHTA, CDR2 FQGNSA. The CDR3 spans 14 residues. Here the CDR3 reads CASSLDRGADTQYF. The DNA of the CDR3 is TGTGCCAGCAGCTTAGACAGGGGCGCAGATACGCAGTATTTT.

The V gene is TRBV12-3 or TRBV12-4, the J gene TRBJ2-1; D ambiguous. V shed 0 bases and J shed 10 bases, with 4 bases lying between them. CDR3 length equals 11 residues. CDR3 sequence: CASSLAKEQFF. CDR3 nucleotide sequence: TGTGCCAGCAGTTTAGCTAAGGAGCAGTTCTTC.

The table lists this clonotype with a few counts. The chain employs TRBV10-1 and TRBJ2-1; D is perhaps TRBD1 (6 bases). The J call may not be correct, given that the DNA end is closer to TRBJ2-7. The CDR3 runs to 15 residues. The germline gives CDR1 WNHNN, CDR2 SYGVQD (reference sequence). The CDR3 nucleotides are TGCGCCAGCAGTGAGGGGCAGGGGCCGTACAATGAGCAGTACTTC. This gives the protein CASSEGQGPYNEQYF.